Below are 19 T cell receptor beta chains sequenced from a single sample in a study of T cells in Graves' hyperthyroidism and ophthalmopathy (dated by TCRdb to between 2017 and 2020). Library preparation employed multiplex PCR. These reads were obtained on an Illumina HiSeq 2000. TCR beta CDR3 regions were amplified from RNA transcripts. The TCR CDR3 was subjected to a first round of RT-PCR using the HTBI primer set and the Qiagen OneStep RT-PCR kit. The public reads were reanalyzed by TCRdb: fastp trimming at Q25, MiXCR alignment, in-frame beta chains only. Merged by CDR3 protein, the rows form single entries marked with the most common genes and DNA. This sample is represented by some 760,000 distinct CDR3 sequences; 14% of them were singletons. More than 8.5% of the sample is held by the ten biggest clonotypes. Sample: blood. The receptors derive from a young woman with Graves' hyperthyroidism.

The table lists this clonotype with many counts. The chain recombines TRBV2 with TRBJ2-1; D call uncertain. Germline assignment: CDR1 SNHLY and CDR2 FYNNEI. Trimming cost V 3 bases and J 0 bases, with 6 bases left between them. The CDR3 spans 14 residues. CDR3 DNA sequence: TGTGCCAGCAGTGACGACGGCTCCTACAATGAGCAGTTCTTC. Protein product: CASSDDGSYNEQFF.

The sample holds a few counts of this clonotype. The chain carries TRBV28 and TRBJ2-7; no firm D call. This CDR3 is 12 amino acids long. V lost 4 bases, J lost 3 bases, and 7 bases lay in between. Germline CDR1 and CDR2: MDHEN and SYDVKM. The CDR3 loop is CASSWWGYEQYF. The CDR3 DNA follows: TGTGCCAGCAGTTGGTGGGGCTACGAGCAGTACTTC.

The chain links TRBV4-1 to TRBJ1-3; unclear D gene. V lost 2 bases and J 2 bases, leaving 10 bases between the germline ends. CDR1 and CDR2 (germline): MGHRA, YSYEKL. The CDR3 has 15 residues. CDR3 DNA: TGCGCCAGCAGCCAACTGCGAGGACCTGGAAACACCATATATTTT. It yields the protein CASSQLRGPGNTIYF.

This rearrangement joins TRBV9 to TRBJ2-1; D is uncertain. Germline V gives CDR1 SGDLS, CDR2 YYNGEE. CDR3 length: 15 amino acids. Trimming shortened V by 2 bases and J by 0 bases, and 9 bases separated the two germline ends. For the CDR3, the DNA is TGTGCCAGCAGCGTGGGTTACTACTCCTACAATGAGCAGTTCTTC. Its protein is CASSVGYYSYNEQFF.

Many counts were recorded for this clonotype. The chain links TRBV13 to TRBJ2-2, with TRBD2 matching 9 bases. The CDR3 extends over 19 amino acids. Germline CDR1 PRHDT, CDR2 FYEKMQ (reference sequence). Trimming at V came to 5 bases and at J to 5 bases, leaving 18 bases not matched to a gene. Here the CDR3 reads CASSLFNRLAGQETGELFF. The CDR3 DNA reads TGTGCCAGCAGCCTGTTTAATCGGCTAGCGGGGCAGGAGACCGGGGAGCTGTTTTTT.

The CDR3 nucleotides read TGTGCCAGCAGTCGAACCGCCACTAGCGTTTTGGGTGAGCAGTTCTTC. Its translation is CASSRTATSVLGEQFF. The chain has TRBV25-1 and TRBJ2-1, with 7 bases aligning to TRBD2. Germline trimming cut 5 bases from V and 9 bases from J; bases unmatched to any gene: 16. Germline V lookup: CDR1 MGHDK, CDR2 SYGVNS. This CDR3 is built from 16 residues.

This clonotype was observed at least ten times. The chain employs TRBV12-3 or TRBV12-4 and TRBJ1-4, with D possibly matching TRBD1 (6 bases). The CDR3 totals 15 residues. Between the trimmed V and J ends, which lost 5 bases and 1 base, there was a span of 11 bases. This CDR3 is CASSKTGKTNEKLFF. The CDR3 DNA reads TGTGCCAGCAGTAAAACAGGGAAAACTAATGAAAAACTGTTTTTT.

This clonotype was counted many times. J is TRBJ2-7 and V is TRBV7-2; 11 bases map to TRBD2. There are 18 residues in the CDR3. Per the germline V gene, CDR1 is SGHTA and CDR2 is FQGNSA. J lost 1 base, V lost 1 base, and 9 bases had no gene match. The CDR3 sequence: CASSLVLAGGMLSYEQYF. Here the CDR3 DNA reads TGTGCCAGCAGCTTAGTTCTAGCGGGAGGCATGCTATCCTACGAGCAGTACTTC.

This clonotype was detected many times. J is TRBJ2-1 and V is TRBV2, with D tentatively TRBD1 (5 bases). The CDR3 extends over 15 amino acids. Per germline, CDR1 SNHLY and CDR2 FYNNEI. Trimming took off 9 bases at V and 2 bases at J, with 17 bases between the two ends. CDR3 in DNA: TGTGCCAGTTCCTTGAGGCAGGGTCCCTACAATGAGCAGTTCTTC. It codes for CASSLRQGPYNEQFF.

This clonotype was detected only a few times. The chain recombines TRBV6-1 with TRBJ1-1; weak D call: TRBD1 (5 bases). The CDR3 runs 14 residues. V was clipped by 8 bases and J by 6 bases, with 19 bases between them. Germline loops: CDR1 MNHNS, CDR2 SASEGT. Written as DNA, the CDR3 is TGTGCCAGCGGGGACTGGGGGGTCGGTCCTGAAGCTTTCTTT. This sequence encodes CASGDWGVGPEAFF.

This clonotype was picked up a small number of times. As DNA, the CDR3 is TGTGCCAGCAGTTCCCTCCCCCTCTCGGATCACACAGATACGCAGTATTTT. It encodes CASSSLPLSDHTDTQYF. The J gene is TRBJ2-3, the V gene TRBV27; D uncertain. This CDR3 spans 17 amino acids. The germline V and J ends were trimmed by 4 bases and 2 bases, with 19 bases remaining between them. Germline CDR1 and CDR2: MNHEY and SMNVEV (reference sequence).

This clonotype was detected many times. The chain combines TRBV11-2 with TRBJ2-3; the D gene is possibly TRBD2 (5 bases). V lost 7 bases and J lost 6, with 17 bases in between. Germline CDR1 is SGHAT and CDR2 is FQNNGV. The CDR3 covers 14 residues. The CDR3 here is CASKGLGLIDTQYF. CDR3 bases: TGTGCCAGCAAAGGCCTCGGACTGATCGATACGCAGTATTTT.

This clonotype has more than one count but fewer than ten. The chain recombines TRBV19 with TRBJ2-7; 11 bases agree with TRBD2. The CDR3 has 17 residues. In germline, CDR1 is LNHDA, CDR2 SQIVND (reference sequence). V gave up 6 bases and J gave up 4 bases; unmatched junction bases: 14. The CDR3, as DNA: TGTGCCAGTAGCCGGGGGGGCGGGACTAGCGGTACTTACGAGCAGTACTTC. It is translated as CASSRGGGTSGTYEQYF.

In its sample, this clonotype was seen many times. This chain links TRBV4-3 with TRBJ1-1; D unclear. With 3 bases removed from V and 2 bases from J, the gap between germline ends came to 13 bases. The CDR3 covers 15 residues. CDR1 LGHNA and CDR2 YSLEER come from the germline V gene. CDR3 amino acids: CASSHQAEGNTEAFF. In nucleotides, the CDR3 is TGCGCCAGCAGCCATCAAGCCGAGGGTAACACTGAAGCTTTCTTT.

The V call is TRBV4-3, the J call TRBJ2-3; D gene unclear. The CDR3 is made up of 16 amino acids. CDR1 is LGHNA and CDR2 is YSLEER in the germline V gene. Trimming removed 0 bases from V and 4 bases from J, with 14 bases in between. The CDR3 reads CASSQDSPLSADTQYF. CDR3 nucleotide sequence: TGCGCCAGCAGCCAAGATTCCCCCTTGTCGGCAGATACGCAGTATTTT.

Notes on this clonotype: Its ends do not fully match the called genes, so a read error is possible. The V call is TRBV3-1, the J call TRBJ1-5; 9 bases are shared with TRBD1. CDR1 LGHDT and CDR2 YNNKEL come from the germline V gene (reference sequence). This CDR3 comprises 18 residues. In DNA form, the CDR3 reads TGTGCCAGCAGCCAAGCAAAGTGGACAGGGGTCGCCAATCAGCTCCAGCATTTT. Translating it yields CASSQAKWTGVANQLQHF.

This clonotype has only a few counts. The chain joins TRBV2 to TRBJ2-3; TRBD2 agrees at 8 bases. V was clipped by 8 bases and J by 4 bases; unmatched bases: 11. The CDR3 runs to 15 residues. In germline, CDR1 is SNHLY, CDR2 FYNNEI. The CDR3 reads CASYSSGPTADTQYF. The CDR3 nucleotides are TGTGCCAGCTATTCTAGCGGGCCGACAGCAGATACGCAGTATTTT.

This clonotype was seen ten or more times. V usage is TRBV20-1 and J usage is TRBJ2-1; 8 bases match TRBD2. CDR1 is DFQATT and CDR2 is SNEGSKA in the germline V gene (reference sequence). V shed 0 bases, J shed 5 bases, and the junction held 6 bases outside the gene matches. The CDR3 has 15 amino acids. CDR3 sequence (DNA): TGCAGTGCTAGAGAGTACCTACTAGCGGACAATGAGCAGTTCTTC. It codes for CSAREYLLADNEQFF.

The chain links TRBV4-1 to TRBJ2-7; maybe TRBD2 (5 bases). The germline V gene encodes CDR1 MGHRA and CDR2 YSYEKL. Deletions cut 4 bases from V and 5 bases from J, with 24 bases between. CDR3 length: 17 residues. CDR3 sequence (DNA): TGCGCCAGCAGCCGCCAAAGAGGGATGGGGATGGTAGACGAGCAGTACTTC. It is translated as CASSRQRGMGMVDEQYF.